These T cell receptor beta chains were read from a single sample in a study of shared clonotypes between healthy human individuals. Here immunoSEQ multiplex PCR was the method, and the copy in TCRdb shows in-frame clones only, minus some. The repertoire holds about 520,000 clones, around 96% seen once, with approximately 0.06% in the top ten. Sequencing used naive CD4+ T cells sorted from blood. The origin of the receptors is a woman aged 25 to 39 in good health. Both conserved end residues are part of each CDR3. The order of the fields is D gene, J gene, V gene, clone size, CDR3 DNA, CDR3 protein. A D gene is named only where the DNA matches it firmly. Clone size appears in some rows only: once, few, many, or a class for an expanded clone.

d_gene: -
j_gene: TRBJ2-1
v_gene: TRBV14
abundance: -
CDR3nt: TGTGCCAGCAGCCAAAGAGGAGGGGGAGGGCCCCTCAATGAGCAGTTCTTC
CDR3aa: CASSQRGGGGPLNEQFF

d_gene: TRBD1
j_gene: TRBJ2-2
v_gene: TRBV6-5
abundance: -
CDR3nt: TGTGCCAGCAGTTACGGGACAGTGAACACCGGGGAGCTGTTTTTT
CDR3aa: CASSYGTVNTGELFF

d_gene: TRBD2
j_gene: TRBJ2-3
v_gene: TRBV9
abundance: -
CDR3nt: TGTGCCAGCAGCGGAACGGGGGGTGGGGCAGATACGCAGTATTTT
CDR3aa: CASSGTGGGADTQYF

d_gene: TRBD1
j_gene: TRBJ2-5
v_gene: TRBV27
abundance: -
CDR3nt: TGTGCCAGCAGAGGGACAGGGGACCAAGAGACCCAGTACTTC
CDR3aa: CASRGTGDQETQYF

d_gene: -
j_gene: TRBJ2-7
v_gene: TRBV19
abundance: -
CDR3nt: TGTGCCAGTAGTGGAGGGGTTCTGCGCGAGCAGTACTTC
CDR3aa: CASSGGVLREQYF

d_gene: -
j_gene: TRBJ1-1
v_gene: TRBV19
abundance: -
CDR3nt: TGTGCCAGTAGCAGCAACCAGAACACTGAAGCTTTCTTT
CDR3aa: CASSSNQNTEAFF

d_gene: -
j_gene: TRBJ2-7
v_gene: TRBV28
abundance: -
CDR3nt: TGTGCCAGCAGTTTGGGAGGCGGGACGGGGTACGAGCAGTACTTC
CDR3aa: CASSLGGGTGYEQYF

d_gene: -
j_gene: TRBJ2-2
v_gene: TRBV7-9
abundance: -
CDR3nt: TGTGCCAGCAGCTTAAACGGAGGGCTGGCCACCGGGGAGCTGTTTTTT
CDR3aa: CASSLNGGLATGELFF

d_gene: -
j_gene: TRBJ1-1
v_gene: TRBV27
abundance: -
CDR3nt: TGTGCCAGCAGCACCCTGCAGGGGATCCCTTACATGAACACTGAAGCTTTCTTT
CDR3aa: CASSTLQGIPYMNTEAFF

d_gene: -
j_gene: TRBJ1-1
v_gene: TRBV30
abundance: -
CDR3nt: TGTGCCTGGAGTGGTCAGAACCCCACTGAAGCTTTCTTT
CDR3aa: CAWSGQNPTEAFF

d_gene: TRBD2
j_gene: TRBJ2-1
v_gene: TRBV7-9
abundance: -
CDR3nt: TGTGCCAGCAGCTTACTAGCGGGAGTAACGAAAAATGAGCAGTTCTTC
CDR3aa: CASSLLAGVTKNEQFF

d_gene: -
j_gene: TRBJ2-5
v_gene: TRBV5-6
abundance: -
CDR3nt: TGTGCCAGCAGCTTGTTCGGAGGGCTGGGGACCCAGTACTTC
CDR3aa: CASSLFGGLGTQYF

d_gene: TRBD1
j_gene: TRBJ1-2
v_gene: TRBV5-4
abundance: -
CDR3nt: TGTGCCAGCAGCTACCCCCGGGACAGGGGACAGGGTGGCTACACCTTC
CDR3aa: CASSYPRDRGQGGYTF

d_gene: -
j_gene: TRBJ1-1
v_gene: TRBV7-9
abundance: -
CDR3nt: TGTGCCAGCAGCTTAGGGGTACAGGCTGAAGCTTTCTTT
CDR3aa: CASSLGVQAEAFF

d_gene: -
j_gene: TRBJ2-1
v_gene: TRBV25-1
abundance: -
CDR3nt: TGTGCCAGCAGTGATTACAAGGCCAACAATGAGCAGTTCTTC
CDR3aa: CASSDYKANNEQFF

d_gene: -
j_gene: TRBJ2-4
v_gene: TRBV4-1
abundance: -
CDR3nt: TGCGCCAGCAGCCAAATAACAGGGATCGGGGCCAAAAACATTCAGTACTTC
CDR3aa: CASSQITGIGAKNIQYF

d_gene: -
j_gene: TRBJ2-5
v_gene: TRBV5-1
abundance: -
CDR3nt: TGCGCCAGCAGCCCCCCGCCGTACGAGACCCAGTACTTC
CDR3aa: CASSPPPYETQYF

d_gene: TRBD1
j_gene: TRBJ2-5
v_gene: TRBV10-3
abundance: -
CDR3nt: TGTGCCATCAGTGCCGGGACAGGGGGCGTAGAGACCCAGTACTTC
CDR3aa: CAISAGTGGVETQYF

d_gene: -
j_gene: TRBJ1-4
v_gene: TRBV6-9
abundance: -
CDR3nt: TGTGCCAGCAGTTATGCGGGGTCTAATGAAAAACTGTTTTTT
CDR3aa: CASSYAGSNEKLFF

d_gene: -
j_gene: TRBJ1-3
v_gene: TRBV7-2
abundance: -
CDR3nt: TGTGCCAGCAGCCAACCCGGGGGGGGCTCTGGAAACACCATATATTTT
CDR3aa: CASSQPGGGSGNTIYF

d_gene: -
j_gene: TRBJ1-5
v_gene: TRBV5-8
abundance: -
CDR3nt: TGTGCCAGCAGCTTGGAACCCTATCAGCCCCAGCATTTT
CDR3aa: CASSLEPYQPQHF

d_gene: -
j_gene: TRBJ1-4
v_gene: TRBV4-1
abundance: -
CDR3nt: TGCGCCAGCGGCCGACAGACTAATGAAAAACTGTTTTTT
CDR3aa: CASGRQTNEKLFF

d_gene: -
j_gene: TRBJ2-5
v_gene: TRBV5-1
abundance: -
CDR3nt: TGCGCCAGCAGCTTGGAGGGCTGGGGGAATCGAGAGACCCAGTACTTC
CDR3aa: CASSLEGWGNRETQYF

d_gene: -
j_gene: TRBJ1-2
v_gene: TRBV23-1
abundance: -
CDR3nt: TGCGCCAGCAGTCAATTCAGAAACCCCAACTCTGGCTACACCTTC
CDR3aa: CASSQFRNPNSGYTF

d_gene: -
j_gene: TRBJ2-3
v_gene: TRBV7-3
abundance: -
CDR3nt: TGTGCCAGCAGCTTAAATCTACGGGATACGCAGTATTTT
CDR3aa: CASSLNLRDTQYF

d_gene: -
j_gene: TRBJ1-5
v_gene: TRBV5-5
abundance: -
CDR3nt: TGTGCCAGCAGCGGTGGGCAGGGGAGAGTGCCCCAGCATTTT
CDR3aa: CASSGGQGRVPQHF

d_gene: -
j_gene: TRBJ2-3
v_gene: TRBV18
abundance: -
CDR3nt: TGTGCCAGCTCACCACAAACAGCTACAGATACGCAGTATTTT
CDR3aa: CASSPQTATDTQYF

d_gene: TRBD2
j_gene: TRBJ2-3
v_gene: TRBV5-4
abundance: once
CDR3nt: TGTGCCAGCAGCTTGGTGCCCTCCCGGACTAGCGGGAGGGCAGATACGCAGTATTTT
CDR3aa: CASSLVPSRTSGRADTQYF

d_gene: -
j_gene: TRBJ2-7
v_gene: TRBV10-3
abundance: -
CDR3nt: TGTGCCATCAGTGAGAACTACGAGCAGTACTTC
CDR3aa: CAISENYEQYF